This TCR beta chain was documented in a study of OX40 agonist ivuxolimab in advanced cancers. Study-level background: All patients had ivuxolimab intravenously every 2 weeks at 0.01 to 10 mg/kg.

Remarks on this clone: Its specificity is not known.

Study-wide results and caveats: Both CD4+ and CD8+ T cell populations in blood had undergone clonal expansion by week 6 at 0.1 to 3.0 mg/kg.

Here immunoSEQ multiplex PCR was the method, and the copy in TCRdb shows in-frame clones only, minus some. Counted here are 55,000 to 65,000 clones, 91% occurring once; the ten biggest clones make up approximately 18%. The CDR3 has 17 residues. CDR1 MDHEN and CDR2 SYDVKM come from the germline V gene. V lost 4 bases and J 5 bases, leaving 21 bases between the germline ends. Autoimmune disease history or systemic immunosuppression barred patients. The receptor comes from an adult with an advanced solid tumor such as melanoma, head and neck, liver or kidney cancer. The sample consisted of CD4+ or CD8+ T cells sorted from blood, taken in a trial of the OX40 agonist ivuxolimab. This rearrangement joins TRBV28 to TRBJ1-5; no clear D. For the CDR3, the DNA is TGTGCCAGCAGTTCCCCCCCGGGTCTCCAGTACGATCAGCCCCAGCATTTT. This encodes CASSSPPGLQYDQPQHF.